These 31 T cell receptor beta chains came from one sample sequenced in a study of cytomegalovirus exposure and HLA in healthy donors. This PCR relied on a set of 60 Vbeta primers and 13 Jbeta primers. TCRdb's table, derived via immunoSEQ multiplex PCR, lists solely in-frame clones and lacks some. In the table there are approximately 110,000 clones, 76% of which are singletons. The material sequenced was PBMCs. Source of these receptors: a man aged 45-65 years in good health and CMV-seronegative.

The chain combines TRBV5-5 with TRBJ2-1; D may be TRBD2 (6 bases). CDR3 length equals 16 residues. With 7 bases removed from V and 9 bases from J, the gap between germline ends came to 26 bases. Germline lookup yields CDR1 SGHKS and CDR2 YYEKEE (reference sequence). CDR3 in amino acids: CASGWGGPERDPEQFF. The CDR3 nucleotides are TGTGCCAGCGGGTGGGGAGGTCCCGAGCGTGATCCTGAGCAGTTCTTC.

On this clone itself: Germline is not matched at one junction end, which may reflect a read error. The V gene is TRBV7-9, the J gene TRBJ1-5; perhaps TRBD1 as D (5 bases). Germline values: CDR1 SEHNR, CDR2 FQNEAQ (reference sequence). The CDR3 loop spans 14 amino acids. CDR3 region: CSSSEEGFNQPQHF. In nucleotides, the CDR3 is TGTTCCAGCAGTGAGGAGGGGTTCAATCAGCCCCAGCATTTT. The full variable domain, rest sourced from reference TRBV7-9 and TRBJ1-5, is DTGVSQNPRHKITKRGQNVTFRCDPISEHNRLYWYRQTLGQGPEFLTYFQNEAQLEKSRLLSDRFSAERPKGSFSTLEIQRTEQGDSAMYLCSSSEEGFNQPQHFGDGTRLSIL.

The chain employs TRBV19 and TRBJ1-3; maybe TRBD1 (6 bases). CDR1 and CDR2 from the germline V gene are LNHDA and SQIVND (reference sequence). The V end lost 5 bases, the J end lost 0 bases, and 14 bases lay between the germline ends. The CDR3 contains 16 residues. This CDR3 is CASSGLQGSSGNTIYF. CDR3 DNA: TGTGCCAGTAGTGGGTTACAGGGATCCTCTGGAAACACCATATATTTT.

The chain links TRBV18 to TRBJ2-3; D is perhaps TRBD1 (5 bases). The germline V gene encodes CDR1 KGHSH and CDR2 LQKENI. V was pared by 0 bases and J by 6 bases, with 7 bases between. The CDR3 has 13 amino acids. CDR3 coding DNA: TGTGCCAGCTCACCACCCGCAGGGGATACGCAGTATTTT. Protein: CASSPPAGDTQYF.

The gene calls are TRBV11-3 and TRBJ1-3; D is ambiguous. The CDR3 covers 14 residues. V lost 3 bases and J lost 8, with 14 bases in between. Germline V gene sequence: CDR1 SGHNT, CDR2 YENEEA. This CDR3 reads CASSFRGGRDTIYF. The CDR3 DNA is TGTGCCAGCAGCTTTCGTGGAGGTCGTGACACCATATATTTT.

The chain is built from TRBV7-2 and TRBJ2-1; 8 bases agree with TRBD2. Germline CDR1 and CDR2: SGHTA and FQGNSA. The CDR3 spans 16 residues. Trimming cost V 5 bases and J 7 bases; bases outside gene matches: 13. The CDR3 is CASSVGNGGADNEQFF. Here the CDR3 DNA reads TGTGCCAGCAGCGTTGGGAACGGGGGGGCCGATAATGAGCAGTTCTTC. The variable domain in full, completed from reference TRBV7-2 and TRBJ2-1, reads GAGVSQSPSNKVTEKGKDVELRCDPISGHTALYWYRQSLGQGLEFLIYFQGNSAPDKSGLPSDRFSAERTGGSVSTLTIQRTQQEDSAVYLCASSVGNGGADNEQFFGPGTRLTVL.

The chain is built from TRBV5-1 and TRBJ1-3, with a possible D match to TRBD1 (5 bases). CDR3 length equals 14 residues. CDR1 SGHRS and CDR2 YFSETQ come from the germline V gene. V was clipped by 3 bases and J by 2 bases, with 9 bases between them. In DNA form, the CDR3 reads TGCGCCAGCAGCTCGGGGGGGACTGGAAACACCATATATTTT. Its protein is CASSSGGTGNTIYF.

CDR3 in DNA: TGCAGCGCAGCTAGGGACAGGGGGGTTTTGATGAAGGGAGAGACCCAGTACTTC. It is translated as CSAARDRGVLMKGETQYF. The chain combines TRBV29-1 with TRBJ2-5; 11 bases fit TRBD1. The CDR3 contains 18 residues. Germline V gene sequence: CDR1 SQVTM, CDR2 ANQGSEA. J lost 4 bases, V lost 7 bases, and 20 bases had no gene match.

J is TRBJ2-1 and V is TRBV5-4; 9 nucleotides match TRBD2. The junction had 6 bases not matched to a gene; V was cut back by 0 bases and J by 8 bases. Germline V gene data show CDR1 as SGHNT and CDR2 as YYREEE (reference sequence). The CDR3 contains 15 residues. CDR3 sequence: CASSLGGGEIYEQFF. CDR3 DNA sequence: TGTGCCAGCAGCTTGGGCGGGGGGGAGATCTATGAGCAGTTCTTC.

This clone was picked up one time. This sequence joins TRBV4-2 and TRBJ1-1; D call uncertain. The germline V gene has CDR1 LGHNA and CDR2 YNFKEQ. With 3 bases removed from V and 3 bases from J, the gap between germline ends came to 20 bases. The CDR3 length is 17 residues. CDR3 sequence (DNA): TGTGCCAGCAGCCATACCCCCAGGCCGGGGATATACACTGAAGCTTTCTTT. Protein product: CASSHTPRPGIYTEAFF.

This clone was seen more than once but under ten times. V usage is TRBV5-1 and J usage is TRBJ2-1, with a tentative D call TRBD1 (6 bases). This CDR3 region has 14 residues. Germline V gives CDR1 SGHRS, CDR2 YFSETQ. Trimming cost V 4 bases and J 5 bases, with 13 bases left between them. CDR3 in DNA: TGCGCCAGCAGCACACAGACAGGACACAATGAGCAGTTCTTC. Translating it yields CASSTQTGHNEQFF.

The chain recombines TRBV9 with TRBJ1-1; maybe TRBD1 (6 bases). The CDR3 covers 15 residues. The germline V gene encodes CDR1 SGDLS and CDR2 YYNGEE. V was shortened by 3 bases and J by 1 base, with 13 bases between the two germline ends. This CDR3 reads CASSGSQGTNTEAFF. DNA of the CDR3: TGTGCCAGCAGCGGCTCACAGGGCACGAACACTGAAGCTTTCTTT.

The chain employs TRBV2 and TRBJ1-4; perhaps TRBD1 as D (6 bases). V was cut by 0 bases and J by 2 bases, with 13 bases left in between. This CDR3 comprises 17 residues. Germline V gene sequence: CDR1 SNHLY, CDR2 FYNNEI. The CDR3 DNA sequence: TGTGCCAGCAGTGAAGCGGGAGGGGGGGCTACTAATGAAAAACTGTTTTTT. This sequence encodes CASSEAGGGATNEKLFF.

The chain employs TRBV1 and TRBJ2-7; the table calls TRBD2, which could not be checked here. TRBV1 is a listed pseudogene. CDR3 length equals 16 residues. Here the CDR3 reads CTSSRRTSGAAYEQYV. The CDR3 nucleotides are TGCACCAGCAGCCGAAGGACTAGCGGGGCCGCCTACGAGCAGTACGTC.

The chain is built from TRBV19 and TRBJ2-5; 7 bases agree with TRBD2. CDR1 and CDR2 (germline): LNHDA, SQIVND (reference sequence). V was pared by 4 bases and J by 11 bases, with 16 bases of the junction left unmatched. This CDR3 contains 15 residues. DNA of the CDR3: TGTGCCAGTAGTACCCCCGGGACGCGTGCGGGGGAGCAGTACTTC. Translating gives CASSTPGTRAGEQYF.

The chain uses TRBV5-1 and TRBJ2-2; a possible D gene is TRBD2 (6 bases). The V end lost 10 bases, the J end lost 3 bases, and 16 bases lay between the germline ends. The CDR3 loop spans 14 amino acids. Germline V CDR1 and CDR2: SGHRS, YFSETQ. The CDR3 sequence: CAHIPEGHTGELFF. The CDR3 DNA sequence: TGCGCCCATATCCCGGAGGGCCACACCGGGGAGCTGTTTTTT.

The chain joins TRBV6-6 to TRBJ1-6, with 8 nucleotides matching TRBD1. There are 16 residues in the CDR3. Germline V CDR1 and CDR2: MNHNY, SVGAGI (reference sequence). Trimming removed 5 bases from V and 2 bases from J; junction bases left unmatched: 5. CDR3 residues: CASSRGQGPYNSPLHF. CDR3 bases: TGTGCCAGCAGTCGTGGACAGGGTCCCTATAATTCACCCCTCCACTTT.

The chain uses TRBV11-3 and TRBJ1-1, with D possibly matching TRBD1 (6 bases). Trimming cost V 5 bases and J 0 bases, with 7 bases left between them. There are 13 residues in the CDR3. CDR1 and CDR2 from the germline V gene are SGHNT and YENEEA. The chain's CDR3 is CASSQGMNTEAFF. The CDR3 DNA reads TGTGCCAGCAGCCAGGGGATGAACACTGAAGCTTTCTTT.

This clone was found a few times. The chain joins TRBV6-5 to TRBJ2-2; TRBD2 might be the D (5 bases). The germline CDR1 and CDR2 sequences are MNHEY and SVGAGI. The length of the CDR3 is 15 residues. V was pared by 6 bases and J by 1 base, with 12 bases between. The CDR3 region has the DNA TGTGCCAGCAGGCGGGCGGACCTGAACACCGGGGAGCTGTTTTTT. Its protein is CASRRADLNTGELFF.

The chain combines TRBV4-2 with TRBJ2-6; possibly TRBD2 for D (5 bases). Trimming pared 0 bases from V and 13 bases from J, leaving 16 bases between. This CDR3 has 15 residues. Germline CDR1 reads LGHNA; CDR2 reads YNFKEQ. CDR3: CASSQESNSPGVLTF. CDR3 DNA: TGTGCCAGCAGCCAAGAGTCGAACAGCCCGGGGGTCCTGACTTTC.

J is TRBJ2-2 and V is TRBV4-1, with unresolved D. The germline CDR1 and CDR2 sequences are MGHRA and YSYEKL. The CDR3 sequence is 14 residues long. Trimming pared 0 bases from V and 4 bases from J, leaving 6 bases between. The CDR3 nucleotides are TGCGCCAGCAGCCAAGATCACGGCACCGGGGAGCTGTTTTTT. It specifies CASSQDHGTGELFF.

The chain uses TRBV10-3 and TRBJ1-4; possibly TRBD1 for D (5 bases). The germline V and J ends were trimmed by 11 bases and 0 bases, with 10 bases remaining between them. The CDR3 is made up of 13 amino acids. The V gene's germline CDR1 is ENHRY and CDR2 SYGVKD. This CDR3 is CAARGSTNEKLFF. The CDR3 nucleotides read TGTGCCGCGCGGGGCTCAACTAATGAAAAACTGTTTTTT.

The rearrangement uses TRBV7-3 and TRBJ2-2, with D perhaps matching TRBD2 (5 bases). V gave up 5 bases and J gave up 5 bases, with 21 bases separating them. This CDR3 has 17 amino acids. Germline values: CDR1 SGHTA, CDR2 FQGTGA. The DNA of the CDR3 is TGTGCCAGCAGCACCCAAACCATGGGAGTCATGACCGGGGAGCTGTTTTTT. Protein sequence: CASSTQTMGVMTGELFF.

The chain is built from TRBV6-5 and TRBJ1-6, with 7 nucleotides matching TRBD1. CDR3 length equals 14 residues. The germline V gene encodes CDR1 MNHEY and CDR2 SVGAGI. J lost 5 bases, V lost 6 bases, and 4 bases had no gene match. The CDR3 DNA follows: TGTGCCAGCAGAACCGGGACAGATAATTCACCCCTCCACTTT. It encodes CASRTGTDNSPLHF.

In this sample, this clone turned up a few times. The V gene is TRBV2, the J gene TRBJ1-6; D not resolved. There are 15 residues in the CDR3. Trimming took off 6 bases at V and 7 bases at J, with 16 bases between the two ends. Germline CDR1 and CDR2: SNHLY and FYNNEI. CDR3 residues: CASRQRAGPNSPLHF. The DNA for the CDR3 is TGTGCCAGCAGGCAACGGGCGGGTCCCAATTCACCCCTCCACTTT. The whole variable domain, filled in from reference TRBV2 and TRBJ1-6, reads EPEVTQTPSHQVTQMGQEVILRCVPISNHLYFYWYRQILGQKVEFLVSFYNNEISEKSEIFDDQFSVERPDGSNFTLKIRSTKLEDSAMYFCASRQRAGPNSPLHFGNGTRLTVT.

The chain joins TRBV6-5 to TRBJ2-3, with D maybe TRBD1 (6 bases). The CDR3 has 14 amino acids. The germline V gene encodes CDR1 MNHEY and CDR2 SVGAGI. Trimming took off 5 bases at V and 12 bases at J, with 21 bases between the two ends. CDR3 DNA: TGTGCCAGCAGTCGGCCCGGGACATCTAAAGTACAGTATTTT. It is translated as CASSRPGTSKVQYF.

The V gene is TRBV15, the J gene TRBJ2-7; 8 nucleotides align to TRBD1. After removal of 3 bases from V and 0 bases from J, the junction contained 4 bases not matched to a gene. In germline, CDR1 is LNHNV, CDR2 YYDKDF (reference sequence). This CDR3 comprises 15 residues. The CDR3 protein is CATSSPTGDSYEQYF. CDR3 DNA: TGTGCCACCAGCAGCCCGACAGGGGACTCCTACGAGCAGTACTTC.

The chain recombines TRBV5-4 with TRBJ2-2; 13 nucleotides agree with TRBD2. The J segment lost 3 bases and the V segment lost 6 bases, leaving 2 bases of the junction unmatched. CDR1 SGHNT and CDR2 YYREEE come from the germline V gene (reference sequence). CDR3 size: 15 residues. The CDR3, as DNA: TGTGCCAGCACACTAGCGGGGGGGGACACCGGGGAGCTGTTTTTT. It translates to CASTLAGGDTGELFF.

The chain is built from TRBV7-6 and TRBJ1-1; TRBD1 agrees at 7 bases. The CDR3 runs 13 residues. The ends lost 1 base at V and 8 bases at J; junction bases unmatched: 4. Germline V CDR1 and CDR2: SGHVS, FNYEAQ. The CDR3 region is CASSLGQGREAFF. Here the CDR3 DNA reads TGTGCCAGCAGCTTAGGACAGGGCAGGGAAGCTTTCTTT.

The chain uses TRBV5-1 and TRBJ2-5, with D possibly matching TRBD2 (6 bases). The CDR3 sequence is 14 residues long. The germline gives CDR1 SGHRS, CDR2 YFSETQ. V lost 2 bases to trimming and J lost 1 base, with 9 bases between them. The CDR3 sequence: CASSFVAAQETQYF. CDR3 sequence (DNA): TGCGCCAGCAGCTTCGTAGCGGCCCAAGAGACCCAGTACTTC.

The gene calls are TRBV5-4 and TRBJ2-6, with D possibly being TRBD1 (5 bases). Between the trimmed V and J ends, which lost 0 bases and 2 bases, there was a span of 15 bases. Germline CDR1 and CDR2: SGHNT and YYREEE (reference sequence). The CDR3 loop spans 18 amino acids. For the CDR3, the DNA is TGTGCCAGCAGCTTGGCCCGCCAGGGTTTAACTGGGGCCAACGTCCTGACTTTC. Protein sequence: CASSLARQGLTGANVLTF. Drawing the rest from reference TRBV5-4 and TRBJ2-6, the complete variable domain is ETGVTQSPTHLIKTRGQQVTLRCSSQSGHNTVSWYQQALGQGPQFIFQYYREEENGRGNFPPRFSGLQFPNYSSELNVNALELDDSALYLCASSLARQGLTGANVLTFGAGSRLTVL.